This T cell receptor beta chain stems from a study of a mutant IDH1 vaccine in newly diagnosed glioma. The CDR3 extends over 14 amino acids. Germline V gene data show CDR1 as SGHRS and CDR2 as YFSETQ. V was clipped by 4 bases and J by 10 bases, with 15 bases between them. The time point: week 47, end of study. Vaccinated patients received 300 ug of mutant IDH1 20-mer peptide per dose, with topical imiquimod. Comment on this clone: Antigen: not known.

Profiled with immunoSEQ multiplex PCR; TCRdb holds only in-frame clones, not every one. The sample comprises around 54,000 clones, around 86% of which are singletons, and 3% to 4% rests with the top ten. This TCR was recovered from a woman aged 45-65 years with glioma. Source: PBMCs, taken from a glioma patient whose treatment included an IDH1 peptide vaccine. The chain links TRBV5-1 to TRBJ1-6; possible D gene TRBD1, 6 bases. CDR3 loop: CASSVAGAKSPLHF. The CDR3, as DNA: TGCGCCAGCAGCGTTGCGGGGGCAAAATCACCCCTCCACTTT.